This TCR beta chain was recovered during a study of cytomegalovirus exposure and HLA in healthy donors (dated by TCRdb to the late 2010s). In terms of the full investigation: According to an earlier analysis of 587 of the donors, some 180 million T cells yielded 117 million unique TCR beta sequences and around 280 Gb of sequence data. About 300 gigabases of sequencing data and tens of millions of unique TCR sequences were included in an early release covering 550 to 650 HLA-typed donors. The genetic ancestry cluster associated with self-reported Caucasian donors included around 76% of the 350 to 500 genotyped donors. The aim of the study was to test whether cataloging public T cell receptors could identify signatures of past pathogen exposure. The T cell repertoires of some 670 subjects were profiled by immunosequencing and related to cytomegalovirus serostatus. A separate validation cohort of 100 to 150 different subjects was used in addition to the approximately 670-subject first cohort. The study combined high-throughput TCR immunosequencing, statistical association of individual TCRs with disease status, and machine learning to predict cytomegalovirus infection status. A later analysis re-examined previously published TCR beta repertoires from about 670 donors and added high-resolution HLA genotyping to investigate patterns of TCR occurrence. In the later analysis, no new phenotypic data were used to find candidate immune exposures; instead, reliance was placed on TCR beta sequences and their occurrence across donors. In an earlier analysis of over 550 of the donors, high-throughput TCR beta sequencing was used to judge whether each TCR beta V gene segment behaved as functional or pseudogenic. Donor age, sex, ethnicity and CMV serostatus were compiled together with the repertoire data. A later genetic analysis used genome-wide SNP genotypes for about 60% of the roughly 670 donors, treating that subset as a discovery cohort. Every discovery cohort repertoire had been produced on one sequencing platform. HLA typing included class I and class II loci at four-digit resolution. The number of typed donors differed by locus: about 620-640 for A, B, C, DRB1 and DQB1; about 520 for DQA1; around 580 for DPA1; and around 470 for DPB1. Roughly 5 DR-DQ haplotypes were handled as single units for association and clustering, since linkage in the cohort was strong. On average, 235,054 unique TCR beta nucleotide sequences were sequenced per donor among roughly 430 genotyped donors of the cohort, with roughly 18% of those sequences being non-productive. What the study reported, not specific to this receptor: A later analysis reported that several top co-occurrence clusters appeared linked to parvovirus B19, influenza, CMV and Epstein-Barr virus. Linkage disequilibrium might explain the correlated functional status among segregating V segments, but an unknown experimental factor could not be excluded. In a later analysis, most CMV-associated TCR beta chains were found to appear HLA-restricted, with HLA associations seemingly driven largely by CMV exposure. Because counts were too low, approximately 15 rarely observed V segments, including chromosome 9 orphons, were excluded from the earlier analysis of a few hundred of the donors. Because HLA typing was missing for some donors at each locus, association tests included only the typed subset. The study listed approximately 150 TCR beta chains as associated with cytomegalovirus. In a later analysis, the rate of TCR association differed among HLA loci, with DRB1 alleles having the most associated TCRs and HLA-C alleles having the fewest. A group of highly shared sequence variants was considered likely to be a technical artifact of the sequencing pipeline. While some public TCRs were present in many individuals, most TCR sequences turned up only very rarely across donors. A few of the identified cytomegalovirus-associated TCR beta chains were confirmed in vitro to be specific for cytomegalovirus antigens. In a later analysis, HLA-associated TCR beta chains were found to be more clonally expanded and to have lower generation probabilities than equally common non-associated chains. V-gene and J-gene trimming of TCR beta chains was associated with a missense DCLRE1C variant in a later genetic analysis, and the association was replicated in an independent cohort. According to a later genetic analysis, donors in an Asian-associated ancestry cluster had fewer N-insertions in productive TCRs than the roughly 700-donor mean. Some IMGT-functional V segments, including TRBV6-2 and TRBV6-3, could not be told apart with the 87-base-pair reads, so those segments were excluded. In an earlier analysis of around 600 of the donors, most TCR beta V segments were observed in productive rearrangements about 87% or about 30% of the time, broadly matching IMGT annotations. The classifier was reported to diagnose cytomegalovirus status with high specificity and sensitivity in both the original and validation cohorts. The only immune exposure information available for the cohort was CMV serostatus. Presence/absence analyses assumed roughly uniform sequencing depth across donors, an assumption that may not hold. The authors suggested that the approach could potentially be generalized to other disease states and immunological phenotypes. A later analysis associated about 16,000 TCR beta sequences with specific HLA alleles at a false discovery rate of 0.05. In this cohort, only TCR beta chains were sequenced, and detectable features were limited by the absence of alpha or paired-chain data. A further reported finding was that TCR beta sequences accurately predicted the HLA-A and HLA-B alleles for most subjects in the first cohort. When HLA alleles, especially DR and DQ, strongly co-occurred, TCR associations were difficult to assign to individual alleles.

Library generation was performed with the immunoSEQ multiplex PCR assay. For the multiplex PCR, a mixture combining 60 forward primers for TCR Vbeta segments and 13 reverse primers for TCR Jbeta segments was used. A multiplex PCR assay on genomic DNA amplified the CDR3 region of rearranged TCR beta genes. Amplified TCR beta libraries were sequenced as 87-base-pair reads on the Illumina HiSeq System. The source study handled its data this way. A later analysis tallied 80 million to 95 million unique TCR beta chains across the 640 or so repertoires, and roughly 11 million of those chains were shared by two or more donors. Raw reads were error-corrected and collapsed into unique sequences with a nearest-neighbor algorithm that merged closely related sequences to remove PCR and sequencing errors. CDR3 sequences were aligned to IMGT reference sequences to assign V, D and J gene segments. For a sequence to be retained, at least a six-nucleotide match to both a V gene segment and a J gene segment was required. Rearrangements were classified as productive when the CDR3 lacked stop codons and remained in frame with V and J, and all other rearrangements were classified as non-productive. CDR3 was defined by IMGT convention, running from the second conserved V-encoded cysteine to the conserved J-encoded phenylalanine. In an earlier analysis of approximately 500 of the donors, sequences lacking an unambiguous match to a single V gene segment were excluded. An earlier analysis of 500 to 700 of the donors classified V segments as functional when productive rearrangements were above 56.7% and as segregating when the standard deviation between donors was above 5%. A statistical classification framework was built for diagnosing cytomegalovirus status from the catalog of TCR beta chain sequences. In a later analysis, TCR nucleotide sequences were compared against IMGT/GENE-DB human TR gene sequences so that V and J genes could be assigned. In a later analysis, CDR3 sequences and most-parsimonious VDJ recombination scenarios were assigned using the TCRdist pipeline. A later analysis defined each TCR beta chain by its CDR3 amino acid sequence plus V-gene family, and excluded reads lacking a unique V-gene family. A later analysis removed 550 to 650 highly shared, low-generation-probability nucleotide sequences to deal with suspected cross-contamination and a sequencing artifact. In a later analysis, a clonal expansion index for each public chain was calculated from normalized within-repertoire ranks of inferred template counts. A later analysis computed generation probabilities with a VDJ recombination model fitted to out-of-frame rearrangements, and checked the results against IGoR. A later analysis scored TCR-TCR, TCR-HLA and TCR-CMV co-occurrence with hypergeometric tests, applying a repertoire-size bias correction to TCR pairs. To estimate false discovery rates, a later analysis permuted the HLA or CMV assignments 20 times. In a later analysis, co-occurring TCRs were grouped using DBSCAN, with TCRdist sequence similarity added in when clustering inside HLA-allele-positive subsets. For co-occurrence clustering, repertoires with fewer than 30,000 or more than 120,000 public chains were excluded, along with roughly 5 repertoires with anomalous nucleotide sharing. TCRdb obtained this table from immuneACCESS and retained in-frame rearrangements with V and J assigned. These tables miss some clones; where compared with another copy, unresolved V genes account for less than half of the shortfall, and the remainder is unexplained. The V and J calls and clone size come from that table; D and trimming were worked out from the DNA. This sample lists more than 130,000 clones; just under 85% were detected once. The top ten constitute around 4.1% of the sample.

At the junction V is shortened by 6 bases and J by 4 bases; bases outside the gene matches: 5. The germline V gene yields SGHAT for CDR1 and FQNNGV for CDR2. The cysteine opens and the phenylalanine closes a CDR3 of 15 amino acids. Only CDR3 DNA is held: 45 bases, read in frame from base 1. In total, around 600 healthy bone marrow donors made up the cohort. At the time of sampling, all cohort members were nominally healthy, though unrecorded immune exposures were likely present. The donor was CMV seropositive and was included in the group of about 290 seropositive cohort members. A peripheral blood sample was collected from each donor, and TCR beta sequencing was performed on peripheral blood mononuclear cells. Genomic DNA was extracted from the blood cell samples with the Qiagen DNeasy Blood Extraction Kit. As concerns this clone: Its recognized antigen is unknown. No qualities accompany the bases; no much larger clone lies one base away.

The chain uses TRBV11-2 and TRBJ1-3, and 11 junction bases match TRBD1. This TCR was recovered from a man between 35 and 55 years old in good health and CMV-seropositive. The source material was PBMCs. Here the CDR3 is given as CASSRDRGSGNTIYF. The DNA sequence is TGTGCCAGCAGTCGGGACAGGGGGTCAGGAAACACCATATATTTT. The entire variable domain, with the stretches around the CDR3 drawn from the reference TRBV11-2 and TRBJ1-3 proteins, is EAGVAQSPRYKIIEKRQSVAFWCNPISGHATLYWYQQILGQGPKLLIQFQNNGVVDDSQLPKDRFSAERLKGVDSTLKIQPAKLEDSAVYLCASSRDRGSGNTIYFGEGSWLTVV.